This T cell receptor beta chain comes out of a study of T cell responses to AZD1222 COVID-19 vaccine. V was cut by 0 bases and J by 1 base, with 10 bases left in between. The CDR3 spans 15 residues. Germline loops: CDR1 SGHRS, CDR2 YFSETQ. Libraries were prepared by immunoSEQ multiplex PCR; TCRdb keeps only in-frame clonotypes and omits some of them. The sample has around 84,000 clones; around 88% are singletons. Whole-study results and caveats: Spike-specific TCRs gained breadth and depth after people received two AZD1222 doses. Only after the peak T cell response were repertoires sampled. The study identified only five to seven AZD1222 recipients as seropositive at baseline.

On this clone: Its specificity is not known.

The sequenced sample was peripheral blood, obtained on day 0 of MenACWY control vaccination. The chain couples TRBV5-1 to TRBJ1-2; D remains unclear. The receptor's source is an adult in good health. The CDR3 protein is CASSLGQENNYGYTF. Written as DNA, the CDR3 is TGCGCCAGCAGCTTGGGTCAGGAGAATAACTATGGCTACACCTTC.